This T cell receptor beta chain was documented in a study of shared clonotypes between healthy human individuals. General study points: Measured sharing among donors was expected to vary with sequencing depth.

Trimming took 0 bases from V and 4 from J, leaving 5 bases between them. CDR3 length equals 12 residues. Germline CDR1 is SGHRS and CDR2 is YFSETQ. TCRdb keeps only in-frame clones here, not all; method: immunoSEQ multiplex PCR. The sample includes roughly 2.6 million clones, more than 80% seen only once; the top ten take over 0.12%. Points on this clone: Its antigen is unidentified. This CDR3 is also generated by other DNA sequences in the sample.

The source of this sequence is a man aged 18 to 29 in good health. This chain links TRBV5-1 with TRBJ2-7; unclear D gene. The material sequenced was naive CD4+ T cells sorted from blood. The subset here: CD45RA+ positively selected. CDR3 DNA sequence: TGCGCCAGCAGCTTGGTTGGATACGAGCAGTACTTC. As protein: CASSLVGYEQYF.